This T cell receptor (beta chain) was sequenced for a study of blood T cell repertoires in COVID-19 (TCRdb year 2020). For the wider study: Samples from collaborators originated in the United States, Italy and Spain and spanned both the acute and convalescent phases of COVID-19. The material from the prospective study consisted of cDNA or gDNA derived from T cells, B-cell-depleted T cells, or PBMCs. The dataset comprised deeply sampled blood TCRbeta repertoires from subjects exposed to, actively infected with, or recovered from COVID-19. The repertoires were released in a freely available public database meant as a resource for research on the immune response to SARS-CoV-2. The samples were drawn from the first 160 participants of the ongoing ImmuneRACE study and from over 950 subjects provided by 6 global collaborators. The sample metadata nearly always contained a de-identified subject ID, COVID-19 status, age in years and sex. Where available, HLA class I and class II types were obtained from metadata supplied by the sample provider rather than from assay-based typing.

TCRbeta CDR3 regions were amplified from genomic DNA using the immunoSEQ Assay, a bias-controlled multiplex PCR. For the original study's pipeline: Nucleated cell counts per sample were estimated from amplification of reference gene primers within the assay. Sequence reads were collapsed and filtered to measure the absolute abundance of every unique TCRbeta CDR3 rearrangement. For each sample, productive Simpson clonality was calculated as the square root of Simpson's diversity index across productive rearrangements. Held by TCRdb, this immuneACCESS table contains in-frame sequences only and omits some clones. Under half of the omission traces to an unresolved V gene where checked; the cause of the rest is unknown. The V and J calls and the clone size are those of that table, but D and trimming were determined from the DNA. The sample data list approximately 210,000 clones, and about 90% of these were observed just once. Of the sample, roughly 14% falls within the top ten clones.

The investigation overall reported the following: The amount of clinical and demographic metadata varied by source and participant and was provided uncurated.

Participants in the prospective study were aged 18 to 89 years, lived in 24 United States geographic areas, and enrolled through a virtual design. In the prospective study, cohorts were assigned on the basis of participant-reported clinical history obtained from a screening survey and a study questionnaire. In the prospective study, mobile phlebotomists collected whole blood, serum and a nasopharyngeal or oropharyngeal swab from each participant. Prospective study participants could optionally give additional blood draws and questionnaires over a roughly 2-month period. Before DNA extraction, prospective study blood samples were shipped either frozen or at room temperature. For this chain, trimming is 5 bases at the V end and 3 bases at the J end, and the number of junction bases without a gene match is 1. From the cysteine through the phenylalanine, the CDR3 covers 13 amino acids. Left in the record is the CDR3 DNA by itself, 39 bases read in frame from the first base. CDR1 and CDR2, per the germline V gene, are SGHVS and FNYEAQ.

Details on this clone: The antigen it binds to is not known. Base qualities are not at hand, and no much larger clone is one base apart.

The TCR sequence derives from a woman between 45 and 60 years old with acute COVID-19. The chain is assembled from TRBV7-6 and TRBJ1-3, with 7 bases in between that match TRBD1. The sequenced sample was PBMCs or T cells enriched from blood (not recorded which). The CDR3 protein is CASSQGGGNTIYF. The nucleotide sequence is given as TGTGCCAGCAGCCAGGGGGGTGGAAACACCATATATTTT.